This is a list of T cell receptor beta chains from one sample in a study of resident and recirculating memory T cells in vitiligo. Method: immunoSEQ multiplex PCR; TCRdb's copy keeps in-frame clones and lacks some. The sample records tens of thousands of clones, under 95% being singletons. Input material: blood. Receptor source: a male donor with vitiligo. The conserved cysteine and the conserved F or W are not part of the CDR3 here. The order of the fields is CDR3 length, V gene, clone size, CDR3 protein. Clone size appears in some rows only: once, few, many, or a class for an expanded clone.

19 TRBV7-6 NA ASSLAMKPGLAGERLVTQY
13 TRBV28 NA ASSLKVVGTYEQY
15 TRBV7-3 NA ASSLGATGPLVDEQY
12 TRBV11-2 NA ASSLRAPWGGYT
11 TRBV19 NA ASSISYSNEQF
15 TRBV7-8 NA ASSLRTSGSLTDTQY
14 TRBV4-1 NA ASSHMTWGPRGEQY
14 TRBV10-3 NA AISESLGQGGGKLF
13 TRBV5-6 NA ASSWGLADTDTQY
12 TRBV2 once ASSLWGVGEKLF
13 TRBV30 NA AWSGGLQARTEAF
12 TRBV9 NA ASSVEEDLDEQY
13 TRBV7-8 NA ASSLGAPSYNEQF
14 TRBV7-9 few ASSLGLGSSYNEQF
14 TRBV6-5 NA ASSYGIAGGSVAQY
13 TRBV7-2 NA ASSLLRGGTDTQY
9 TRBV28 NA AAGTGYEQY